The sequence of this T cell receptor beta chain was determined in a study of T cell repertoires in cytomegalovirus infection. Study background: Both a matching HLA type and CMV infection were indicated by public TCR beta signatures. The study, taken as a whole, reports: Individuals carrying CMV plus the relevant HLA were identified by cumulative frequency of public TCR beta families. The ex vivo response was dominated by HLA-C-restricted CMV-specific TCR beta clonotypes.

TCRdb passed the reads through MiXCR, listing each CDR3 protein once. The sample contains around 740,000 distinct CDR3 sequences, about a third of which appear only once. This clonotype showed up many times. The target antigen is unknown. The CDR3 is 17 residues long. Trimming cost V 0 bases and J 10 bases; bases outside gene matches: 12. Germline V CDR1 and CDR2: MGHRA, YSYEKL. The gene calls are TRBV4-1 and TRBJ1-6, with 7 bases fitting TRBD1. The sequenced sample consisted of PBMCs. The receptor was isolated from a human donor in good health (CMV status not recorded). Some clones in this sample may be carry-over from other donors' samples. The CDR3 nucleotides read TGCGCCAGCAGCCAAGATCTCAGAGACAGGGAGGTCTCACCCCTCCACTTT. Residues: CASSQDLRDREVSPLHF.